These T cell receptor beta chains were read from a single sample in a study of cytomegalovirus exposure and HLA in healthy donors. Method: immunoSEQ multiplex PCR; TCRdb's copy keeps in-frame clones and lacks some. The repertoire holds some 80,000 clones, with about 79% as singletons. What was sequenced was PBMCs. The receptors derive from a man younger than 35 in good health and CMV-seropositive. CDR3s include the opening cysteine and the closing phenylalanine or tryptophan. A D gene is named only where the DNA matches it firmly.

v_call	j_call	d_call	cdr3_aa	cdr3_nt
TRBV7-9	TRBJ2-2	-	CASSLRSPGELFF	TGTGCCAGCAGCTTACGGTCGCCGGGGGAGCTGTTTTTT
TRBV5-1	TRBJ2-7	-	CASSLDQGSYEQYF	TGCGCCAGCAGCTTGGATCAGGGGTCCTACGAGCAGTACTTC
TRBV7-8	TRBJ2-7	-	CASSLAWGAYEQYF	TGTGCCAGCAGCTTAGCTTGGGGGGCCTACGAGCAGTACTTC
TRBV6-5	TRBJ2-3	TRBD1	CASSFRDRVTDTQYF	TGTGCCAGCAGTTTCCGGGACAGGGTCACAGATACGCAGTATTTT
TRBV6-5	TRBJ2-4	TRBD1	CASSYGQGGIQYF	TGTGCCAGCAGTTACGGACAGGGGGGAATTCAGTACTTC
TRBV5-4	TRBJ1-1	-	CASSFRGFTEAFF	TGTGCCAGCAGCTTCAGGGGTTTCACTGAAGCTTTCTTT
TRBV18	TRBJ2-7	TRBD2	CASSRTSGSPNEQYF	TGTGCCAGCTCAAGGACTAGCGGGAGTCCCAACGAGCAGTACTTC
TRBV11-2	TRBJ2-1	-	CASSLVGRSEQFF	TGTGCCAGCAGCTTAGTTGGTAGGAGTGAGCAGTTCTTC
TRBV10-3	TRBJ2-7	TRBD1	CAISLQGNNEQYF	TGTGCCATCAGTCTACAGGGGAACAACGAGCAGTACTTC
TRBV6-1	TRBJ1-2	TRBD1	CASSYIGTGYGYTF	TGTGCCAGCAGCTACATCGGGACAGGGTATGGCTACACCTTC